This is a list of T cell receptor beta chains from one sample in a study of blood T cell repertoires in COVID-19. Sequenced by immunoSEQ multiplex PCR; TCRdb stores in-frame clones only, minus some. Seen here are around 160,000 clones, about 86% observed once, and the top ten hold nearly 8.5%. The sequenced material came from peripheral blood. These receptors all stem from a man in his 60s with acute or convalescent COVID-19. CDR3s include the opening cysteine and the closing phenylalanine or tryptophan. D genes are given only for firm matches. Clone size appears in some rows only: once, few, many, or a class for an expanded clone.

j_gene,d_gene,abundance,v_gene,CDR3nt,CDR3aa
TRBJ1-1,.,.,TRBV7-9,TGTGCCAGCAGCTTATTTAAGGGGCGAAGGGATGAAGCTTTCTTT,CASSLFKGRRDEAFF
TRBJ2-1,.,.,TRBV5-1,TGCGCCAGCAGCCCGGGAGACTACAATGAGCAGTTCTTC,CASSPGDYNEQFF
TRBJ2-7,.,once,TRBV5-5,TGTGCCAGCAGCTTGCAAGGGGCAGGGTTCTACGAGCAGTACTTC,CASSLQGAGFYEQYF
TRBJ2-7,TRBD1,.,TRBV5-1,TGCGCCAGCAGCTTGACAGGGGGCGAGCAGTACTTC,CASSLTGGEQYF
TRBJ2-1,.,.,TRBV7-9,TGTGCCAGTCAAACCGGGGGTCGCAATGAGCAGTTCTTC,CASQTGGRNEQFF
TRBJ2-1,TRBD2,.,TRBV6-5,TGTGCCAGCAGTTTAACCGGGACTAGCGGCTACAATGAGCAGTTCTTC,CASSLTGTSGYNEQFF
TRBJ2-1,TRBD2,.,TRBV7-9,TGTGCCAGCAGCTTAGTTCCTAGCGGCAATGAGCAGTTCTTC,CASSLVPSGNEQFF
TRBJ2-5,TRBD2,few,TRBV4-1,TGCGCCAGCAGCCAAGATCCGGGAGGGTCCCCGACCCAGTACTTC,CASSQDPGGSPTQYF
TRBJ2-5,TRBD2,once,TRBV28,TGTGCCAGCAGTCGGTCTAAGGGAGGGCCGGAGACCCAGTACTTC,CASSRSKGGPETQYF
TRBJ1-4,.,.,TRBV28,TGTGCCAGCAGCCAGGGACAAGTCCCTGAAAAACTGTTTTTT,CASSQGQVPEKLFF
TRBJ1-2,.,.,TRBV4-1,TGCGCCAGCAGCCAAGTAGCCACCACTATGGTTGGTGCCTTC,CASSQVATTMVGAF
TRBJ2-4,TRBD2,.,TRBV9,TGTGCCAGCAGCGTAGACCCGGGAGGAGACAAAAACATTCAGTACTTC,CASSVDPGGDKNIQYF
TRBJ2-3,TRBD2,.,TRBV2,TGTGCCAGCAGTGACTCCTTCTTAGCGGGAGGAGGTGATACGCAGTATTTT,CASSDSFLAGGGDTQYF
TRBJ2-7,.,.,TRBV28,TGTGCCAGCAGTTCCCAGGGCCCCGACGAGCAGTACTTC,CASSSQGPDEQYF
TRBJ2-1,.,.,TRBV28,TGTGCCAGCAGCTTTAGCGGAACAAGCCCCTACAATGAGCAGTTCTTC,CASSFSGTSPYNEQFF
TRBJ2-7,.,.,TRBV11-2,TGTGCCAGCAGCCCAACGGGGGACGAGCAGTACTTC,CASSPTGDEQYF
TRBJ1-1,.,.,TRBV9,TGTGCCAGCAGGAGGGAGGGGGGCAGAGCTTTCTTT,CASRREGGRAFF
TRBJ1-1,TRBD1,.,TRBV7-9,TGTGCCAGCAGTCAGACAGGGGTGAACACTGAAGCTTTCTTT,CASSQTGVNTEAFF
TRBJ2-1,.,.,TRBV27,TGTGCCAGCAGTCATAGTAGGGGAGGTAACGGGCAGTTCTTC,CASSHSRGGNGQFF
TRBJ1-1,TRBD1,.,TRBV19,TGTGCCAGTACCCCCGGGACAGGGGGTCGGGCTGAAGCTTTCTTT,CASTPGTGGRAEAFF
TRBJ1-2,TRBD1,.,TRBV19,TGTGCCAGTAGGGGACAGGGGGATGGCTACACCTTC,CASRGQGDGYTF
TRBJ1-2,TRBD1,.,TRBV15,TGTGCCACCAGCCCCGCGCTGGCAGGGGGAATCAACTATGGCTACACCTTC,CATSPALAGGINYGYTF
TRBJ2-3,.,.,TRBV5-1,TGCGCCAGCAGCTTGGTCCAGGGCACAGATACGCAGTATTTT,CASSLVQGTDTQYF
TRBJ1-5,.,.,TRBV18,TGTGCCAGCACGTCGGACAGAGAGACGCCCCAGCATTTT,CASTSDRETPQHF
TRBJ2-7,TRBD1,.,TRBV7-9,TGTGCCAGCAGCCCAGAGACAGGGAAAGTCTACGAGCAGTACTTC,CASSPETGKVYEQYF
TRBJ1-2,TRBD1,.,TRBV27,TGTGCCAGCAGAAAACAGGGGGCCGCAGGTGGCTACACCTTC,CASRKQGAAGGYTF
TRBJ2-7,.,.,TRBV6-2/TRBV6-3,TGTGCCAGCAGTGACCCCCGACAGGTCTCCTACGAGCAGTACTTC,CASSDPRQVSYEQYF
TRBJ2-6,.,many,TRBV5-4,TGTGCCAGCAGCCCGGTGACAATTTCTGGGGCCAACGTCCTGACTTTC,CASSPVTISGANVLTF
TRBJ2-2,TRBD2,.,TRBV24-1,TGTGCCACCAGTAAGCTAGCGGGAGGGACCGGGGAGCTGTTTTTT,CATSKLAGGTGELFF
TRBJ1-6,TRBD1,.,TRBV5-1,TGCGCCAGCAGCTTGGCCAGTGGGACAGCTAATTCACCCCTCCACTTT,CASSLASGTANSPLHF
TRBJ2-7,TRBD2,.,TRBV24-1,TGTGCCACCAGGTCTAGCGGGAGTACCGACGAGCAGTACTTC,CATRSSGSTDEQYF
TRBJ2-1,TRBD2,.,TRBV24-1,TGTGCCACCAGTGATATTAGCGGGAGGGCTAAAAATGAGCAGTTCTTC,CATSDISGRAKNEQFF
TRBJ1-1,.,few,TRBV19,TGTGCCAGTAGTAAGGGGTCTCACACTGAAGCTTTCTTT,CASSKGSHTEAFF
TRBJ2-1,.,.,TRBV19,TGTGCCAGTAGACCCACGACTAGTGGTACCCCGTACAATGAGCAGTTCTTC,CASRPTTSGTPYNEQFF
TRBJ2-6,.,.,TRBV18,TGTGCCAGCTCACCACTTCCGAGCGGCGGAGTGGGTGGGGCCAACGTCCTGACTTTC,CASSPLPSGGVGGANVLTF
TRBJ2-1,TRBD2,.,TRBV5-1,TGCGCCAGCAGCTCGAAAAGACTAGCGGGAGAGGACAATGAGCAGTTCTTC,CASSSKRLAGEDNEQFF